This is a list of T cell receptor beta chains from one sample in a study of blood T cell repertoires in COVID-19. Only in-frame clones appear in the TCRdb table, and some are missing; sequencing was by immunoSEQ multiplex PCR. The sample lists approximately 61,000 clones, around 88% occurring once. The sequenced material came from peripheral blood. All receptors derive from a woman of 80 years or more with active COVID-19. Both conserved end residues are part of each CDR3. The D gene is left open where the match is weak. Not all rows give a size; the values are once, few, many and, for expanded clones, a class.

J gene: TRBJ2-1
CDR3 length: 14
V gene: TRBV5-1
clone size: NA
D gene: NA
CDR3 protein: CASSYGSSYNEQFF
CDR3 DNA: TGCGCCAGCAGCTACGGTAGCTCCTACAATGAGCAGTTCTTC

J gene: TRBJ1-2
CDR3 length: 14
V gene: TRBV6-6
clone size: few
D gene: TRBD1
CDR3 protein: CASSGTGTNYGYTF
CDR3 DNA: TGTGCCAGCAGTGGGACAGGGACTAACTATGGCTACACCTTC

J gene: TRBJ2-7
CDR3 length: 15
V gene: TRBV15
clone size: NA
D gene: TRBD1
CDR3 protein: CATSRDLGQGTKQYF
CDR3 DNA: TGTGCCACCAGCAGAGACTTGGGACAGGGAACAAAACAGTACTTC

J gene: TRBJ2-5
CDR3 length: 13
V gene: TRBV3-1/TRBV3-2
clone size: NA
D gene: TRBD2
CDR3 protein: CASSPGLVETQYF
CDR3 DNA: TGTGCCAGCAGCCCTGGACTAGTTGAGACCCAGTACTTC

J gene: TRBJ2-5
CDR3 length: 14
V gene: TRBV7-9
clone size: NA
D gene: NA
CDR3 protein: CASSFGGGGETQYF
CDR3 DNA: TGTGCCAGCAGCTTCGGCGGGGGCGGAGAGACCCAGTACTTC

J gene: TRBJ2-3
CDR3 length: 13
V gene: TRBV4-2
clone size: NA
D gene: NA
CDR3 protein: CASSQDLSDTQYF
CDR3 DNA: TGTGCCAGCAGCCAAGATTTATCAGATACGCAGTATTTT

J gene: TRBJ2-7
CDR3 length: 14
V gene: TRBV30
clone size: NA
D gene: NA
CDR3 protein: CAWSVGGSSYEQYF
CDR3 DNA: TGTGCCTGGAGTGTAGGGGGTAGCTCCTACGAGCAGTACTTC

J gene: TRBJ2-1
CDR3 length: 17
V gene: TRBV29-1
clone size: once
D gene: TRBD2
CDR3 protein: CSVGLAGALRTYNEQFF
CDR3 DNA: TGTAGCGTCGGACTAGCGGGGGCCCTTCGGACCTACAATGAGCAGTTCTTC

J gene: TRBJ2-1
CDR3 length: 14
V gene: TRBV6-6
clone size: NA
D gene: NA
CDR3 protein: CASSYSQNVNEQFF
CDR3 DNA: TGTGCCAGCAGTTACTCACAGAACGTCAATGAGCAGTTCTTC

J gene: TRBJ2-5
CDR3 length: 12
V gene: TRBV28
clone size: once
D gene: NA
CDR3 protein: CASSSTGVTQYF
CDR3 DNA: TGTGCCAGCAGCTCGACAGGTGTGACCCAGTACTTC

J gene: TRBJ2-2
CDR3 length: 20
V gene: TRBV4-3
clone size: once
D gene: NA
CDR3 protein: CASSQDFTGWTASNTGELFF
CDR3 DNA: TGCGCCAGCAGCCAAGATTTCACTGGTTGGACAGCTTCGAACACCGGGGAGCTGTTTTTT

J gene: TRBJ1-4
CDR3 length: 13
V gene: TRBV2
clone size: NA
D gene: NA
CDR3 protein: CASHQGLNEKLFF
CDR3 DNA: TGTGCCAGCCATCAGGGACTTAATGAAAAACTGTTTTTT

J gene: TRBJ2-7
CDR3 length: 14
V gene: TRBV5-1
clone size: NA
D gene: TRBD1
CDR3 protein: CASSFWTGAYEQYF
CDR3 DNA: TGCGCCAGCAGCTTCTGGACAGGGGCCTACGAGCAGTACTTC

J gene: TRBJ2-5
CDR3 length: 11
V gene: TRBV12-5
clone size: NA
D gene: NA
CDR3 protein: CASASGETQYF
CDR3 DNA: TGTGCTAGTGCCTCGGGAGAGACCCAGTACTTC

J gene: TRBJ2-1
CDR3 length: 14
V gene: TRBV5-8
clone size: NA
D gene: TRBD1
CDR3 protein: CASSLGQGASEQFF
CDR3 DNA: TGTGCCAGCAGCTTGGGGCAGGGGGCGAGTGAGCAGTTCTTC

J gene: TRBJ2-2
CDR3 length: 15
V gene: TRBV11-3
clone size: once
D gene: TRBD1
CDR3 protein: CASRSGTGPTGELFF
CDR3 DNA: TGTGCCAGCAGGTCCGGGACAGGCCCCACCGGGGAGCTGTTTTTT

J gene: TRBJ2-7
CDR3 length: 15
V gene: TRBV4-2
clone size: few
D gene: TRBD1
CDR3 protein: CASSQAGTGSYEQYF
CDR3 DNA: TGTGCCAGCAGCCAAGCCGGGACAGGGAGCTACGAGCAGTACTTC

J gene: TRBJ1-6
CDR3 length: 15
V gene: TRBV28
clone size: NA
D gene: NA
CDR3 protein: CASSIYYRDNSPLHF
CDR3 DNA: TGTGCCAGCAGTATCTACTACAGGGACAATTCACCCCTCCACTTT

J gene: TRBJ2-5
CDR3 length: 12
V gene: TRBV6-2/TRBV6-3
clone size: NA
D gene: NA
CDR3 protein: CASSYRGETQYF
CDR3 DNA: TGTGCCAGCAGTTACAGGGGAGAGACCCAGTACTTC

J gene: TRBJ1-6
CDR3 length: 17
V gene: TRBV5-4
clone size: NA
D gene: NA
CDR3 protein: CASSLNSYDSYNSPLHF
CDR3 DNA: TGTGCCAGCAGCTTGAATAGCTACGACTCCTATAATTCACCCCTCCACTTT

J gene: TRBJ2-1
CDR3 length: 13
V gene: TRBV11-2
clone size: NA
D gene: NA
CDR3 protein: CASSGTLHNEQFF
CDR3 DNA: TGTGCCAGCAGCGGTACTCTTCACAATGAGCAGTTCTTC

J gene: TRBJ1-5
CDR3 length: 13
V gene: TRBV2
clone size: NA
D gene: NA
CDR3 protein: CASRGGLYGPQHF
CDR3 DNA: TGTGCCAGCAGAGGAGGACTCTATGGGCCCCAGCATTTT

J gene: TRBJ2-3
CDR3 length: 17
V gene: TRBV9
clone size: NA
D gene: NA
CDR3 protein: CASSERGSGGSTDTQYF
CDR3 DNA: TGTGCCAGCAGCGAGAGGGGGTCAGGGGGGAGCACAGATACGCAGTATTTT

J gene: TRBJ2-3
CDR3 length: 14
V gene: TRBV6-4
clone size: NA
D gene: TRBD1
CDR3 protein: CASSETQGVDTQYF
CDR3 DNA: TGTGCCAGCAGTGAAACCCAGGGGGTGGATACGCAGTATTTT